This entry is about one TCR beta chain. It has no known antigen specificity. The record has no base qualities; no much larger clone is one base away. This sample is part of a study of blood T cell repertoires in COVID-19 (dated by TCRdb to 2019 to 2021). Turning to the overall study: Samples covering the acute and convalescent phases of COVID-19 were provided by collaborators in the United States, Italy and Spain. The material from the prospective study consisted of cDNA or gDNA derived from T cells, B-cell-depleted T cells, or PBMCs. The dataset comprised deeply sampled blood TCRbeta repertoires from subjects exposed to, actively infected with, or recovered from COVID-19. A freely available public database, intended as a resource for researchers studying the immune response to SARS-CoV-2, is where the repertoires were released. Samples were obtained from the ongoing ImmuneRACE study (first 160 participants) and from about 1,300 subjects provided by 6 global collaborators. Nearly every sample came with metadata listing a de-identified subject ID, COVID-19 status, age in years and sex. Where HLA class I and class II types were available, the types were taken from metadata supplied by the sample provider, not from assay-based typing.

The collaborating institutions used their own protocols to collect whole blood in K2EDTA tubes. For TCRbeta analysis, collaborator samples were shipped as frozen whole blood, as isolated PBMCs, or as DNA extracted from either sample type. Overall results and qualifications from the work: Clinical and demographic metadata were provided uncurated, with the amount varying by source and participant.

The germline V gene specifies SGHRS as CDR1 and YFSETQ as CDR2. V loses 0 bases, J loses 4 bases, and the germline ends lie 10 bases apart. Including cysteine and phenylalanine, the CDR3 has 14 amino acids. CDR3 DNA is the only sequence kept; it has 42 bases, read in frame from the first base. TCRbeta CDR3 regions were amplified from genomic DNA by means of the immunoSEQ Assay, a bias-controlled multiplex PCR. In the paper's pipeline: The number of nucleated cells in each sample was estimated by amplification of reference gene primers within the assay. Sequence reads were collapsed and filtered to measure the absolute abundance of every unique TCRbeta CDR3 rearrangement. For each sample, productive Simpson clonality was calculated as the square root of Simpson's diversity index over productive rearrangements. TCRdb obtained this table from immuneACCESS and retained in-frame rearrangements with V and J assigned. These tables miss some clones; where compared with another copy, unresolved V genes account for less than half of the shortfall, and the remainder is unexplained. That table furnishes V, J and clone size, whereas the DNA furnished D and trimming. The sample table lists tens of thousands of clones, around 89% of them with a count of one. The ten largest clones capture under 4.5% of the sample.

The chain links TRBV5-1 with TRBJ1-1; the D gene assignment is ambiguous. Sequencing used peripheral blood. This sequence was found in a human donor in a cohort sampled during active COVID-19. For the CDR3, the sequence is CASSLDISGTEAFF. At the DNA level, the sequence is TGCGCCAGCAGCTTGGATATTTCGGGCACTGAAGCTTTCTTT. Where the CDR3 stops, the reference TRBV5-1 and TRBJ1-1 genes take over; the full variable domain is KAGVTQTPRYLIKTRGQQVTLSCSPISGHRSVSWYQQTPGQGLQFLFEYFSETQRNKGNFPGRFSGRQFSNSRSEMNVSTLELGDSALYLCASSLDISGTEAFFGQGTRLTVV.